Listed below are T cell receptor beta chains from one sample, sequenced in a study of sequential checkpoint blockade in melanoma. Clones were sequenced by immunoSEQ multiplex PCR, and TCRdb holds only the in-frame ones, with some missing. The data contain some 32,000 clones, roughly 84% of them singletons. Sequenced material: CD8+ T cells sorted from blood (inferred from file names), taken from a patient given nivolumab and ipilimumab in sequence. The receptors were sampled from a human donor with melanoma. Both conserved end residues are part of each CDR3. D genes are given only for firm matches. Only part of the rows carry a size: once, few, many, or a class if the clone is expanded.

once	TRBJ2-5	TRBV5-1	TRBD1	TGCGCCAGCAGCTTGGGCTTACAGGGGGCGGGAGAGACCCAGTACTTC	CASSLGLQGAGETQYF
-	TRBJ1-2	TRBV27	TRBD1	TGTGCCACTCTAACAGGGGTTGGCTACACCTTC	CATLTGVGYTF
-	TRBJ2-1	TRBV7-9	-	TGTGCCAGCAGCTTAGCGTTGAGGAATGAGCAGTTCTTC	CASSLALRNEQFF
-	TRBJ2-7	TRBV28	-	TGTGCCAGCAGTTCCATTTTCCTGGACGGACTGAGCTCCTACGAGCAGTACTTC	CASSSIFLDGLSSYEQYF
-	TRBJ2-7	TRBV4-1	-	TGCGCCAGCAGCCAGGGCCGAAGCGAGCAGTACTTC	CASSQGRSEQYF
-	TRBJ2-1	TRBV28	-	TGTGCCAGCAGTTTTGTCAGGGGCTTCTACAATGAGCAGTTCTTC	CASSFVRGFYNEQFF
-	TRBJ2-7	TRBV10-3	TRBD1	TGTGCCATCAGTACCGGGACAGGGGACCCCTCCTACGAGCAGTACTTC	CAISTGTGDPSYEQYF
-	TRBJ2-1	TRBV6-1	-	TGTGCCAGCAGTGAAGTTTACGGGTGGGGCGCCTACAATGAGCAGTTCTTC	CASSEVYGWGAYNEQFF
once	TRBJ2-2	TRBV19	TRBD1	TGTGCCAGTAGTTTGGGGACAGGGAACACCGGGGAGCTGTTTTTT	CASSLGTGNTGELFF
-	TRBJ2-7	TRBV30	TRBD2	TGTGCCTGGGGGGCCAAACGACTAGCGGGAGCTACCTATGCCTACGAGCAGTACTTC	CAWGAKRLAGATYAYEQYF
-	TRBJ2-7	TRBV27	TRBD2	TGTGCCAGCAGTTTTAGCACTAGCGGGCTGGGCGAGCAGTACTTC	CASSFSTSGLGEQYF
-	TRBJ1-5	TRBV19	-	TGTGCCAGTAGTATGCGAGAGTTCAATCAGCCCCAGCATTTT	CASSMREFNQPQHF
-	TRBJ2-7	TRBV12-5	-	TGTGCTAGTGGTTTGGGGGCACCCTACGAGCAGTACTTC	CASGLGAPYEQYF
-	TRBJ2-7	TRBV7-8	TRBD1	TGTGCCAGCAGCTGGGACAGGGCGATCCACGAGCAGTACTTC	CASSWDRAIHEQYF
-	TRBJ1-4	TRBV27	TRBD1	TGTGCCAGCAGTTTCGGCGGGACAGGGCAAAAACTGTTTTTT	CASSFGGTGQKLFF
-	TRBJ2-7	TRBV11-2	-	TGTGCCAGCAGCCCCCGCGCGGGTGGGTACGAGCAGTACTTC	CASSPRAGGYEQYF
-	TRBJ2-5	TRBV27	TRBD2	TGTGCCAGCAGCCTGGGCGTAGCGGGGGTAGAGACCCAGTACTTC	CASSLGVAGVETQYF
-	TRBJ1-1	TRBV13	-	TGTGCCACCAACATGCGGGGCACTGAAGCTTTCTTT	CATNMRGTEAFF
-	TRBJ2-7	TRBV5-5	TRBD1	TGTGCCAGCAGCTTGTGGACAGGGGGCTACGAGCAGTACTTC	CASSLWTGGYEQYF
-	TRBJ2-1	TRBV9	TRBD2	TGTGCCAGCAGCGTAGGAGTTAGCGGGGGGTTCTACAATGAGCAGTTCTTC	CASSVGVSGGFYNEQFF